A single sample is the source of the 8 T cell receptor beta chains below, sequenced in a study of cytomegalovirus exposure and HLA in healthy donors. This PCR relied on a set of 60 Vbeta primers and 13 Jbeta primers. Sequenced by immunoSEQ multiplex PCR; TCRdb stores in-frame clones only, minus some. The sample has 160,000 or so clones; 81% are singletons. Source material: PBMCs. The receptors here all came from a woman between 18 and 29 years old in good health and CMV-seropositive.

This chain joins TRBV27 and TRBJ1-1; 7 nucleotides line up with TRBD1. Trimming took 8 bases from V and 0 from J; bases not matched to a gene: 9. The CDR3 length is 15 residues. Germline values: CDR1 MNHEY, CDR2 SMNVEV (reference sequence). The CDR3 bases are TGTGCCAGCGGCCTGGGACAGTACATGAACACTGAAGCTTTCTTT. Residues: CASGLGQYMNTEAFF.

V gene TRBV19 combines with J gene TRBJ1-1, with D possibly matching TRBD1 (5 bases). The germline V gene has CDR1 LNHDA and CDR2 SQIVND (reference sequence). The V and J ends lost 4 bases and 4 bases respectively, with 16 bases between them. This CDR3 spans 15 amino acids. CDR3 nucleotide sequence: TGTGCCAGTAGTAACAGGAGGGTTGGGACCACTGAAGCTTTCTTT. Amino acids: CASSNRRVGTTEAFF.

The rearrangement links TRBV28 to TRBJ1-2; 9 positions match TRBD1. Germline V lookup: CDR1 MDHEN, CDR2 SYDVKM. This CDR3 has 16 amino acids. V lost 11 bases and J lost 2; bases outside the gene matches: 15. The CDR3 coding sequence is TGTGCCGGCGGATATACACAGGGGGCAGGGAACTATGGCTACACCTTC. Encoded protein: CAGGYTQGAGNYGYTF.

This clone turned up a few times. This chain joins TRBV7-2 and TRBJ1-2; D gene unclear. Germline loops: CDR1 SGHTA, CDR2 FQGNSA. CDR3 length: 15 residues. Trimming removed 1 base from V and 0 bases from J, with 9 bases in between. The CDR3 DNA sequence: TGTGCCAGCAGCTTAGGGGCAGCTGCTAACTATGGCTACACCTTC. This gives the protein CASSLGAAANYGYTF.

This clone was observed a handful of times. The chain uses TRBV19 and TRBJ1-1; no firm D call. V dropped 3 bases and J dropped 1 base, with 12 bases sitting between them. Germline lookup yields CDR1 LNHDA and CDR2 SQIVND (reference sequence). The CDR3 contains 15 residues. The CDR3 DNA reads TGTGCCAGTAGTATCGGAGGGTTGGGGAACACTGAAGCTTTCTTT. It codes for CASSIGGLGNTEAFF. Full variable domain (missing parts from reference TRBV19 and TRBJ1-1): DGGITQSPKYLFRKEGQNVTLSCEQNLNHDAMYWYRQDPGQGLRLIYYSQIVNDFQKGDIAEGYSVSREKKESFPLTVTSAQKNPTAFYLCASSIGGLGNTEAFFGQGTRLTVV.

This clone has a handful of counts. CDR3 in DNA: TGTGCCAGCAGCCGAACTCCGGGACAGAATGAAAAACTGTTTTTT. This encodes CASSRTPGQNEKLFF. V and J are TRBV7-2 and TRBJ1-4; 7 bases fit TRBD1. The ends lost 5 bases at V and 5 bases at J; junction bases unmatched: 8. The CDR3 spans 15 residues. Germline V gene lookup returns CDR1 SGHTA and CDR2 FQGNSA.

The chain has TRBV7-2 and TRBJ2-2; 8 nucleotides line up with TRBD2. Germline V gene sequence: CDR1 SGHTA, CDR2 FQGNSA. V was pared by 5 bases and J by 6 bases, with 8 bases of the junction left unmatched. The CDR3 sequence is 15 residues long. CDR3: CASSPRTSFAGELFF. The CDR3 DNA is TGTGCCAGCAGCCCCCGGACTAGCTTCGCCGGGGAGCTGTTTTTT.

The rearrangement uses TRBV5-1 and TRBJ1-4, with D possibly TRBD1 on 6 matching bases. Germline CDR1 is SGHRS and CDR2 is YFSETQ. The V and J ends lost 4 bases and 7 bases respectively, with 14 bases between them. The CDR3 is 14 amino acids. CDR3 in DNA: TGCGCCAGCAGCGAACAGGGACGTAGTGAAAAACTGTTTTTT. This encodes CASSEQGRSEKLFF.